The 32 T cell receptor beta chains reported below all come from one sample, sequenced in a study of control samples from healthy donors and cancer patients. TCRdb's copy holds only in-frame clones and misses some; the assay was immunoSEQ multiplex PCR. This table has about 220,000 clones, about 93% appearing once. The sequenced material came from blood. The receptors stem from a man in his forties or fifties in good health.

The genes are TRBV3-1 (or the pseudogene TRBV3-2) and TRBJ1-6, with D perhaps TRBD1 (6 bases). Germline values: CDR1 LGHDT, CDR2 YNNKEL (reference sequence). There are 14 residues in the CDR3. The germline V and J ends were trimmed by 3 bases and 12 bases, with 15 bases remaining between them. The CDR3 sequence is CASSQTEQGLPLHF. The CDR3 nucleotides read TGTGCCAGCAGCCAGACAGAACAGGGATTACCCCTCCACTTT.

This chain uses TRBV7-9 with TRBJ2-2, with D hard to call. Germline V gene data show CDR1 as SEHNR and CDR2 as FQNEAQ (reference sequence). The CDR3 loop spans 16 amino acids. The V end was cut by 7 bases, the J end by 0 bases, with 15 bases between. CDR3 region: CASNTQTTSNTGELFF. CDR3 sequence (DNA): TGTGCCAGCAACACCCAGACCACTTCGAACACCGGGGAGCTGTTTTTT.

The chain employs TRBV25-1 and TRBJ1-6; maybe TRBD1 (6 bases). Trimming took off 8 bases at V and 5 bases at J, with 13 bases between the two ends. Germline CDR1 MGHDK, CDR2 SYGVNS. This CDR3 has 14 residues. CDR3 sequence: CASRRGGDNSPLHF. CDR3 DNA: TGTGCCAGCCGGAGGGGGGGTGATAATTCACCCCTCCACTTT.

The rearrangement links TRBV27 to TRBJ1-5, with D unclear. Germline V lookup: CDR1 MNHEY, CDR2 SMNVEV (reference sequence). The CDR3 length is 13 residues. V was shortened by 2 bases and J by 6 bases, with 8 bases between the two germline ends. The DNA for the CDR3 is TGTGCCAGCAGTTTAACGAAGGGTCAGCCCCAGCATTTT. Amino acids: CASSLTKGQPQHF.

The J gene is TRBJ1-3, the V gene TRBV7-2; perhaps TRBD1 as D (6 bases). Germline assignment: CDR1 SGHTA and CDR2 FQGNSA. The V end lost 6 bases, the J end lost 5 bases, and 26 bases lay between the germline ends. This CDR3 is built from 18 residues. CDR3 nucleotides: TGTGCCAGCAGGCTTGGCGGGGTTGGCGGGGGGGCGAGAAACACCATATATTTT. It yields the protein CASRLGGVGGGARNTIYF.

The genes are TRBV6-1 and TRBJ1-4, with D unclear. V gave up 1 base and J gave up 3 bases, with 6 bases separating them. This CDR3 is built from 14 residues. Looked up from germline, CDR1 is MNHNS and CDR2 is SASEGT. CDR3 sequence reads: CASSEGGANEKLFF. In DNA, the CDR3 is TGTGCCAGCAGTGAAGGAGGAGCTAATGAAAAACTGTTTTTT.

The chain carries TRBV5-6 and TRBJ2-7; no clear D gene. CDR3 size: 10 residues. Germline V lookup: CDR1 SGHDT, CDR2 YYEEEE. CDR3 loop: CASSRSGPQV. In nucleotides, the CDR3 is TGTGCCAGCAGCCGATCCGGGCCTCAAGTC.

The chain employs TRBV25-1 and TRBJ2-1; 12 nucleotides align to TRBD2. The CDR3 loop spans 17 amino acids. V lost 2 bases to trimming and J lost 9 bases; unmatched junction nucleotides: 11. Germline CDR1 and CDR2: MGHDK and SYGVNS. This CDR3 reads CASSEPRLAGAEGEQFF. The CDR3 DNA follows: TGTGCCAGCAGTGAACCAAGACTAGCGGGGGCAGAAGGTGAGCAGTTCTTC.

V is TRBV3-1 (or the pseudogene TRBV3-2) and J is TRBJ1-4, with 9 bases matching TRBD1. After removal of 4 bases from V and 8 bases from J, the junction contained 5 bases not matched to a gene. In germline, CDR1 is LGHDT, CDR2 YNNKEL (reference sequence). The CDR3 is made up of 14 amino acids. The CDR3 loop reads CASSPRDRDEKLFF. CDR3 sequence (DNA): TGTGCCAGCAGCCCACGGGACAGGGACGAAAAACTGTTTTTT.

The chain carries TRBV18 and TRBJ2-3, with D perhaps matching TRBD1 (6 bases). Germline V gives CDR1 KGHSH, CDR2 LQKENI. V lost 2 bases to trimming and J lost 1 base, with 10 bases between them. The CDR3 runs 15 residues. The CDR3 sequence: CASSPANRGTDTQYF. The CDR3 DNA is TGTGCCAGCTCACCAGCGAACAGGGGCACAGATACGCAGTATTTT.

V and J are TRBV5-1 and TRBJ2-5; TRBD1 matches at 9 bases. Germline-derived CDR1 and CDR2 are SGHRS and YFSETQ. This CDR3 has 16 amino acids. Losses at the gene ends were 1 base for V and 5 bases for J; bases not matched to a gene: 9. The CDR3 here is CASSLPLQGAGETQYF. CDR3 coding DNA: TGCGCCAGCAGCTTGCCCTTACAGGGGGCGGGGGAGACCCAGTACTTC.

This clone appeared once. In DNA form, the CDR3 reads TGTGCCAGCAGTTCCCCGGGAGGGGACGGCTACACCTTC. Protein: CASSSPGGDGYTF. The rearrangement joins TRBV28 to TRBJ1-2; D is perhaps TRBD1 (5 bases). V lost 4 bases, J lost 8 bases, and 14 bases lay in between. The length of the CDR3 is 13 residues. CDR1 is MDHEN, CDR2 SYDVKM, per germline.

This clone has a handful of counts. This chain uses TRBV27 with TRBJ1-2, with a tentative D call TRBD1 (6 bases). The CDR3 contains 14 residues. Looked up from germline, CDR1 is MNHEY and CDR2 is SMNVEV (reference sequence). V was shortened by 8 bases and J by 4 bases, with 17 bases between the two germline ends. The DNA for the CDR3 is TGTGCCAGCGCGCCGACAGGTACGATCTATGGCTACACCTTC. Translating gives CASAPTGTIYGYTF.

J is TRBJ2-1 and V is TRBV15; a possible D gene is TRBD1 (5 bases). Trimming stripped 5 bases from V and 4 bases from J, with 12 bases between. The germline V gene has CDR1 LNHNV and CDR2 YYDKDF (reference sequence). The CDR3 length is 14 residues. CDR3 DNA: TGTGCCACCAGCCAGACAGAGAATTACAATGAGCAGTTCTTC. This encodes CATSQTENYNEQFF.

The V and J genes are TRBV11-3 and TRBJ2-7; D is uncertain. With 1 base removed from V and 3 bases from J, the gap between germline ends came to 7 bases. CDR1 SGHNT and CDR2 YENEEA come from the germline V gene. The CDR3 is 13 residues long. CDR3 DNA sequence: TGTGCCAGCAGCTTAGGGGCCGGCTACGAGCAGTACGTC. This gives the protein CASSLGAGYEQYV.

This chain links TRBV7-9 with TRBJ2-1; tentative D call: TRBD1 (5 bases). The CDR3 totals 17 residues. V was trimmed by 5 bases and J by 6 bases, leaving 23 bases between them. Germline assignment: CDR1 SEHNR and CDR2 FQNEAQ (reference sequence). The CDR3, as DNA: TGTGCCAGCAGCCCCCGGTGGGGCAGCTTGATTAGCAATGAGCAGTTCTTC. This translates into CASSPRWGSLISNEQFF.

V and J are TRBV5-1 and TRBJ2-5; tentatively, D is TRBD2 (5 bases). Trimming shortened V by 4 bases and J by 4 bases, and 17 bases separated the two germline ends. The length of the CDR3 is 15 residues. Germline V lookup: CDR1 SGHRS, CDR2 YFSETQ. CDR3 protein: CASSPTASRGETQYF. CDR3 bases: TGCGCCAGCAGCCCTACAGCTTCTCGGGGAGAGACCCAGTACTTC.

This chain connects TRBV2 to TRBJ1-1, with 9 bases aligning to TRBD1. V lost 10 bases and J lost 5; bases outside the gene matches: 8. This CDR3 is built from 13 residues. The germline V gene has CDR1 SNHLY and CDR2 FYNNEI. CDR3 amino acids: CATQGAPRTEAFF. Written as DNA, the CDR3 is TGTGCCACACAGGGGGCGCCGAGGACTGAAGCTTTCTTT.

CDR3 amino acids: CASSWGLGGEFYEQYV. Written as DNA, the CDR3 is TGTGCCAGCAGCTGGGGGCTTGGCGGGGAGTTTTACGAGCAGTACGTC. J is TRBJ2-7 and V is TRBV21-1. TRBV21-1 is reported as a pseudogene. This CDR3 is built from 16 residues.

This chain joins TRBV24-1 and TRBJ1-5, with a possible D match to TRBD1 (6 bases). V was trimmed by 3 bases and J by 4 bases, leaving 12 bases between them. This CDR3 contains 15 residues. Per germline, CDR1 KGHDR and CDR2 SFDVKD. The CDR3, as DNA: TGTGCCACCAGTGATCCTGGGACACGTAATCAGCCCCAGCATTTT. Its protein is CATSDPGTRNQPQHF.

The V and J genes are TRBV5-1 and TRBJ2-5; 7 bases fit TRBD1. The CDR3 has 15 amino acids. CDR1 is SGHRS and CDR2 is YFSETQ in the germline V gene. With 0 bases clipped from V and 5 bases from J, the junction kept 7 bases outside the gene matches. DNA for the CDR3: TGCGCCAGCAGCTTGGATAGGGGGCATGGTGAGACCCAGTACTTC. This codes for CASSLDRGHGETQYF.

The rearrangement joins TRBV28 to TRBJ2-7; TRBD1 matches at 9 bases. The germline CDR1 and CDR2 sequences are MDHEN and SYDVKM. The CDR3 is 14 amino acids. Trimming at V came to 0 bases and at J to 4 bases, leaving 1 base not matched to a gene. The CDR3 here is CASSLWDRGYEQYV. The CDR3 DNA sequence: TGTGCCAGCAGTTTATGGGACAGGGGATACGAGCAGTACGTC.

On this clone itself: A read error is likely, as this CDR3 ends without the conserved phenylalanine or tryptophan. Because the CDR3's place on the DNA is in doubt, the DNA is left out and the CDR3 is given as listed by TCRdb. This rearrangement joins TRBV6-1 to TRBJ1-2. The CDR3 is 13 residues long, counting both termini. Germline CDR1 and CDR2: MNHNS and SASEGT. The CDR3 loop is CASSELAPSAGGI.

This chain joins TRBV4-1 and TRBJ2-7; D gene ambiguous. Germline loops: CDR1 MGHRA, CDR2 YSYEKL. The V gene lost 1 base and the J gene lost 6 bases, with 10 bases spanning the gap. The CDR3 totals 13 residues. Written as DNA, the CDR3 is TGCGCCAGCAGCCAAGGATTGGCGGCCGAGCAGTACTTC. It codes for CASSQGLAAEQYF.

Turning to this clone: The sample has other DNA sequences that encode this CDR3 too. The rearrangement joins TRBV5-4 to TRBJ1-2; possibly TRBD1 for D (6 bases). Germline V gene data show CDR1 as SGHNT and CDR2 as YYREEE (reference sequence). The CDR3 extends over 15 amino acids. V was shortened by 1 base and J by 3 bases, with 13 bases between the two germline ends. CDR3 sequence reads: CASSLTLAGDYGYTF. The CDR3 coding sequence is TGTGCCAGCAGCTTGACTCTGGCAGGGGACTATGGCTACACCTTC.

The rearrangement uses TRBV5-1 and TRBJ2-3; unclear D gene. CDR3 length: 15 residues. The V end was cut by 4 bases, the J end by 2 bases, with 14 bases between. Germline CDR1 reads SGHRS; CDR2 reads YFSETQ. The CDR3 region is CASSQTPTVTDTQYF. CDR3 DNA sequence: TGCGCCAGCAGCCAGACCCCTACGGTCACAGATACGCAGTATTTT.

This CDR3 reads CASRPRARDEQFF. The CDR3 region has the DNA TGTGCCAGCAGACCCAGGGCGAGGGATGAGCAGTTCTTC. The rearrangement joins TRBV5-8 to TRBJ2-1; the D call may be TRBD1 or TRBD2 (5 bases each). The CDR3 consists of 13 residues. Trimming took 5 bases from V and 8 from J, leaving 14 bases between them. Per the germline V gene, CDR1 is SGHTS and CDR2 is YDEGEE.

The chain has TRBV5-4 and TRBJ1-1, with 12 bases that match TRBD1. Trimming cost V 4 bases and J 5 bases; bases outside gene matches: 6. Per germline, CDR1 SGHNT and CDR2 YYREEE (reference sequence). The CDR3 sequence is 15 residues long. The CDR3 DNA reads TGTGCCAGCAGCCAGGGACAGGGGGCGAGGACTGAAGCTTTCTTT. This sequence encodes CASSQGQGARTEAFF.

This chain links TRBV4-3 with TRBJ1-5, with no clear D. Germline-derived CDR1 and CDR2 are LGHNA and YSLEER. The CDR3 is 13 residues long. V was trimmed by 1 base and J by 4 bases, leaving 5 bases between them. The CDR3 region is CASSQAVNQPQHF. The CDR3 region has the DNA TGCGCCAGCAGCCAAGCCGTTAATCAGCCCCAGCATTTT.

This chain connects TRBV5-5 to TRBJ1-1, with a tentative D call TRBD1 (5 bases). This CDR3 has 16 amino acids. Trimming shortened V by 0 bases and J by 4 bases, and 16 bases separated the two germline ends. CDR1 is SGHKS, CDR2 YYEKEE, per germline (reference sequence). The CDR3 is CASSLAAGGLSTEAFF. As DNA, the CDR3 is TGTGCCAGCAGCTTGGCCGCCGGGGGTTTAAGCACTGAAGCTTTCTTT.

This clone was counted between two and nine times. The chain carries TRBV5-4 and TRBJ2-6; a weak D match, TRBD2 (5 bases). V was shortened by 4 bases and J by 4 bases, with 15 bases between the two germline ends. CDR3 length: 16 amino acids. Germline V gene lookup returns CDR1 SGHNT and CDR2 YYREEE (reference sequence). The CDR3 DNA sequence: TGTGCCAGCAGCCGGGAAACAAAATCCGGGGCCAACGTCCTGACTTTC. Translating it yields CASSRETKSGANVLTF.

The chain links TRBV5-1 to TRBJ2-2; unclear D gene. The CDR3 is made up of 15 amino acids. CDR1 is SGHRS and CDR2 is YFSETQ in the germline V gene. Trimming pared 1 base from V and 4 bases from J, leaving 11 bases between. The CDR3 sequence is CASSLTTSVTGELFF. The CDR3, as DNA: TGCGCCAGCAGCTTGACGACTTCCGTCACCGGGGAGCTGTTTTTT.